A selection of T cell receptor beta chains follows, all from one sample in a study of blood T cell repertoires in COVID-19. Method: immunoSEQ multiplex PCR; TCRdb's copy keeps in-frame clones and lacks some. Seen here are 200,000 to 250,000 clones, less than 85% observed once, and the top ten hold approximately 2%. The specimen sequenced was PBMCs or T cells enriched from blood (not recorded which). These receptors all come from a man in his sixties who had recovered from COVID-19. CDR3s include the opening cysteine and the closing phenylalanine or tryptophan. Fields, in order: clone size, V gene, D gene, CDR3 protein. D genes are given only for firm matches. Some rows have no size entry. The others give once, few or many, or a class for an expanded clone.

NA	TRBV7-8	TRBD1	CASSLVGSGGRNEQFF
NA	TRBV12-3/TRBV12-4	NA	CASTPLGLYGYTF
few	TRBV6-5	TRBD1	CASSYGTGFDYGYTF
NA	TRBV6-2/TRBV6-3	TRBD1	CASSHRDSAYEQYF
once	TRBV6-5	NA	CASTGLGARGNTIYF
NA	TRBV12-5	TRBD1	CASGFLQGAVSGYTF
NA	TRBV7-8	NA	CASSSPEVGGYTF
NA	TRBV19	NA	CASSTTGNTEAFF
NA	TRBV29-1	TRBD1	CSVEDRRGLGEKLFF
NA	TRBV13	TRBD1	CASSSRDSTYEQYF
NA	TRBV9	TRBD2	CASSVGGLAGGQETQYF
NA	TRBV5-1	NA	CASSWLGTHLSGETQYF
NA	TRBV29-1	TRBD2	CSTSRSSGGNEQFF
NA	TRBV5-1	TRBD1	CASSSGDRAEETQYF
NA	TRBV6-1	TRBD1	CASSEMTGPTEAFF
NA	TRBV6-5	TRBD1	CASSRGQGGEAFF
once	TRBV5-4	TRBD2	CASSLAIGGVRTQYF